This TCR beta chain is drawn from a study of shared clonotypes between healthy human individuals. For the study at large: The plates for each donor numbered three CD4 naive, three CD4 memory, two CD8 naive and one CD8 memory.

Study-wide points: Non-shared clonotypes had lower generation probabilities than clonotypes shared by all four sorted-subset donors. Clonotypes that were shared across a handful of donors made up around 5% of naive CD4 clonotypes.

The CD4+ fraction was divided into a CD45RA+ naive subset and a CD45RA-negative memory subset. Assay: immunoSEQ multiplex PCR; the TCRdb copy retains only in-frame clones and omits some. The data show some 2.1 million clones, 90% to 95% seen once. Of note for this clone: Antigen unknown.

Germline trimming cut 6 bases from V and 2 bases from J; bases unmatched to any gene: 2. Germline V gives CDR1 SGHRS, CDR2 YFSETQ. The CDR3 sequence is 14 residues long. Sequencing input: naive CD4+ T cells sorted from blood. Subset denoted: CD45RA+ positively selected. This sequence was found in a man between 18 and 29 years old in good health. The genes are TRBV5-1 and TRBJ1-4; 9 nucleotides match TRBD1. CDR3 residues: CASKTGGTNEKLFF. CDR3 DNA: TGCGCCAGCAAAACAGGGGGCACTAATGAAAAACTGTTTTTT.